Below are 15 T cell receptor beta chains sequenced from a single sample in a study of blood T cell repertoires in COVID-19. Data came from immunoSEQ multiplex PCR; TCRdb stores just in-frame clones and leaves some out. The sample shows some 220,000 clones, roughly 80% of them seen only once. Sequencing was performed on peripheral blood. These receptors all stem from a woman in her sixties or seventies with acute or convalescent COVID-19.

The rearrangement joins TRBV7-9 to TRBJ2-6; D ambiguous. The V and J ends lost 4 bases and 7 bases respectively, with 8 bases between them. The CDR3 runs to 13 residues. Germline V gene sequence: CDR1 SEHNR, CDR2 FQNEAQ (reference sequence). CDR3 loop: CASSYAYANVLTF. In DNA form, the CDR3 reads TGTGCCAGCAGCTATGCGTACGCCAACGTCCTGACTTTC.

This chain links TRBV30 with TRBJ2-3; 7 nucleotides match TRBD2. The CDR3 has 13 amino acids. The V gene end was trimmed by 6 bases and the J gene end by 6 bases; junction bases not matched to a gene: 9. The germline V gene encodes CDR1 GTSNPN and CDR2 SVGIG (reference sequence). CDR3 DNA: TGTGCCTGCGAGCGGGGAGGTCGCGATACGCAGTATTTT. Translated: CACERGGRDTQYF.

CDR3 nucleotides: TGTGCCAGTAGTATTTTTTCAGGTCGGAAATCATCACCCCTCCACTTT. This sequence encodes CASSIFSGRKSSPLHF. The chain links TRBV19 to TRBJ1-6; D is unresolved. The CDR3 is 16 amino acids. Germline assignment: CDR1 LNHDA and CDR2 SQIVND (reference sequence). V was pared by 3 bases and J by 10 bases, with 19 bases between.

The V and J genes are TRBV28 and TRBJ2-3; D is possibly TRBD2 (5 bases). The CDR3 covers 14 residues. V was shortened by 3 bases and J by 6 bases, with 13 bases between the two germline ends. CDR1 and CDR2 (germline): MDHEN, SYDVKM. CDR3 sequence (DNA): TGTGCCAGCAGTTTTGGGCGGGCCCGGGATACGCAGTATTTT. As protein: CASSFGRARDTQYF.

The chain carries TRBV10-2 and TRBJ2-3; 11 positions match TRBD2. The J segment lost 5 bases and the V segment lost 2 bases, leaving 9 bases of the junction unmatched. This CDR3 spans 17 amino acids. Germline CDR1 and CDR2: WSHSY and SAAADI. The CDR3 DNA follows: TGCGCCAGCAGTGAGATCCTAGCGGGGGGAGGGAAAGATACGCAGTATTTT. Its protein product is CASSEILAGGGKDTQYF.

The V and J genes are TRBV5-1 and TRBJ2-3; the D gene is possibly TRBD1 (6 bases). In germline, CDR1 is SGHRS, CDR2 YFSETQ. The V and J ends lost 6 bases and 0 bases respectively, with 14 bases between them. This CDR3 is 15 amino acids long. The CDR3 nucleotides read TGCGCCAGCAACCCAAGAACAGGGAGCACAGATACGCAGTATTTT. It encodes CASNPRTGSTDTQYF. Full variable domain (remainder filled in from reference TRBV5-1 and TRBJ2-3): KAGVTQTPRYLIKTRGQQVTLSCSPISGHRSVSWYQQTPGQGLQFLFEYFSETQRNKGNFPGRFSGRQFSNSRSEMNVSTLELGDSALYLCASNPRTGSTDTQYFGPGTRLTVL.

This clone was observed a handful of times. CDR3 bases: TGTGCCAGCAGTGAAGCGAGCGCTAATCAGCCCCAGCATTTT. Its protein is CASSEASANQPQHF. This rearrangement joins TRBV6-1 to TRBJ1-5, with D hard to call. The V gene's germline CDR1 is MNHNS and CDR2 SASEGT. With 0 bases removed from V and 4 bases from J, the gap between germline ends came to 7 bases. The length of the CDR3 is 14 residues.

V is TRBV12-3 or TRBV12-4 and J is TRBJ2-1; the D gene is possibly TRBD2 (7 bases). V was trimmed by 5 bases and J by 16 bases, leaving 18 bases between them. This CDR3 spans 12 amino acids. In nucleotides, the CDR3 is TGTGCCAGCAGTGTCACCCCGGGGGGCCCCTTCTTC. Translation gives CASSVTPGGPFF.

The chain recombines TRBV7-2 with TRBJ2-4, with 11 bases aligning to TRBD2. V dropped 4 bases and J dropped 6; count of bases not matched to a gene: 11. The CDR3 spans 17 residues. The germline V gene has CDR1 SGHTA and CDR2 FQGNSA. The CDR3 loop reads CASSSFNSGGAGNIQYF. The CDR3 DNA follows: TGTGCCAGCAGCTCGTTTAATAGCGGGGGGGCTGGAAACATTCAGTACTTC.

This chain links TRBV7-2 with TRBJ1-2; TRBD1 is a possible D gene (5 bases). Per the germline V gene, CDR1 is SGHTA and CDR2 is FQGNSA. This CDR3 spans 13 amino acids. V lost 3 bases and J 2 bases, leaving 7 bases between the germline ends. Here the CDR3 reads CASSLTENYGYTF. The CDR3 DNA reads TGTGCCAGCAGCTTGACAGAAAACTATGGCTACACCTTC. The full variable domain, completed using reference TRBV7-2 and TRBJ1-2, is GAGVSQSPSNKVTEKGKDVELRCDPISGHTALYWYRQSLGQGLEFLIYFQGNSAPDKSGLPSDRFSAERTGGSVSTLTIQRTQQEDSAVYLCASSLTENYGYTFGSGTRLTVV.

The chain joins TRBV12-3 or TRBV12-4 to TRBJ2-2; no firm D call. V lost 5 bases and J lost 6, with 10 bases in between. The CDR3 loop spans 13 amino acids. The CDR3 protein is CASSLQLAGELFF. The CDR3 DNA reads TGTGCCAGCAGTCTACAGCTGGCCGGGGAGCTGTTTTTT.

CDR3 region: CSVEAGRRTEAFF. The CDR3 DNA sequence: TGCAGCGTTGAAGCAGGGAGGCGGACTGAAGCTTTCTTT. The chain is built from TRBV29-1 and TRBJ1-1; tentatively, D is TRBD1 (5 bases). V was pared by 1 base and J by 5 bases, with 11 bases between. The CDR3 extends over 13 amino acids. The germline V gene encodes CDR1 SQVTM and CDR2 ANQGSEA. The full variable domain, in which reference TRBV29-1 and TRBJ1-1 provide the parts outside the CDR3, is SAVISQKPSRDICQRGTSLTIQCQVDSQVTMMFWYRQQPGQSLTLIATANQGSEATYESGFVIDKFPISRPNLTFSTLTVSNMSPEDSSIYLCSVEAGRRTEAFFGQGTRLTVV.

With regard to this clone: It is unclear where the CDR3 begins or ends on the DNA, so no DNA is shown, and the CDR3 is as TCRdb lists it. This rearrangement joins TRBV5-1 to TRBJ2-6; the tabulated D call, TRBD1, remains unverified against the DNA. Inclusive of both ends, the CDR3 amounts to 17 amino acids. Germline lookup yields CDR1 SGHRS and CDR2 YFSETQ. CDR3 region: CASSFGQGSSGANVLTF.

This chain links TRBV11-2 with TRBJ2-2; tentatively, D is TRBD2 (6 bases). The CDR3 runs to 13 residues. V lost 4 bases and J lost 5, with 8 bases in between. Germline V lookup: CDR1 SGHAT, CDR2 FQNNGV. The CDR3: CASSSGLTGELFF. Written as DNA, the CDR3 is TGTGCCAGCAGCTCGGGACTGACCGGGGAGCTGTTTTTT.

The gene calls are TRBV7-8 and TRBJ2-6; 7 bases fit TRBD1. The CDR3 extends over 16 amino acids. V shed 2 bases, J shed 4 bases, and the junction held 5 bases outside the gene matches. Per germline, CDR1 SGHVS and CDR2 FQNEAQ. CDR3 residues: CASSLTGARGANVLTF. The CDR3 DNA is TGTGCCAGCAGCTTAACAGGGGCGCGCGGGGCCAACGTCCTGACTTTC.